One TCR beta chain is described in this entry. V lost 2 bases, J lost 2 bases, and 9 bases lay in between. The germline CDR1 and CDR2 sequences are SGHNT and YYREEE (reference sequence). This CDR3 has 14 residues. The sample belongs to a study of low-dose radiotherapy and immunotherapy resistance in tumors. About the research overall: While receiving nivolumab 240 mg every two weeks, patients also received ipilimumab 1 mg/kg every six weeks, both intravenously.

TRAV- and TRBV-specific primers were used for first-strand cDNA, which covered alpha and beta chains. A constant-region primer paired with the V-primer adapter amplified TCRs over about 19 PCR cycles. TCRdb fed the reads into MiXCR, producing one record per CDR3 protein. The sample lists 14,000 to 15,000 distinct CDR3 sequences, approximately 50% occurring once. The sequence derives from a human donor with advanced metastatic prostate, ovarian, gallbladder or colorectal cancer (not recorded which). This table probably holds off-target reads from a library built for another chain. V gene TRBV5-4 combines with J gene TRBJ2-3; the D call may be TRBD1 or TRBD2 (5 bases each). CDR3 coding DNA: TGTGCCAGCAGCTTTTTGGGACCCACAGATACGCAGTATTTT. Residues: CASSFLGPTDTQYF.